The 26 T cell receptor beta chains reported below all come from one sample, sequenced in a study of response to subunit inactivated influenza vaccine. TCRdb recomputed calls from the RT-PCR reads with MiXCR, one row per CDR3 protein. The table includes hundreds of thousands of distinct CDR3 sequences, 14% detected once. The sequencing used PBMCs from blood, collected roughly 15 days before vaccination. These receptors were collected from a man in his forties or fifties who received an inactivated influenza vaccine.

This rearrangement joins TRBV7-9 to TRBJ1-1; D is perhaps TRBD1 (5 bases). Germline CDR1 and CDR2: SEHNR and FQNEAQ (reference sequence). CDR3 length equals 12 residues. V lost 11 bases, J lost 1 base, and 11 bases lay in between. The CDR3 here is CAGGTPNTEAFF. CDR3 nucleotide sequence: TGTGCCGGAGGGACGCCGAACACTGAAGCTTTCTTT. Filled out from reference TRBV7-9 and TRBJ1-1, the complete variable domain reads DTGVSQNPRHKITKRGQNVTFRCDPISEHNRLYWYRQTLGQGPEFLTYFQNEAQLEKSRLLSDRFSAERPKGSFSTLEIQRTEQGDSAMYLCAGGTPNTEAFFGQGTRLTVV.

The J gene is TRBJ2-6, the V gene TRBV11-1; TRBD1 agrees at 8 bases. J gave up 2 bases and V 2 bases, and 14 bases lay outside the gene matches. Germline CDR1 reads SGHAT; CDR2 reads FQDESV (reference sequence). The CDR3 contains 20 residues. CDR3 nucleotides: TGTGCCAGCAGCTTAATCATCGCGGACAGGGATATGACTGGGGCCAACGTCCTGACTTTC. Translating it yields CASSLIIADRDMTGANVLTF. Full variable domain (remainder filled in from reference TRBV11-1 and TRBJ2-6): EAEVAQSPRYKITEKSQAVAFWCDPISGHATLYWYRQILGQGPELLVQFQDESVVDDSQLPKDRFSAERLKGVDSTLKIQPAELGDSAMYLCASSLIIADRDMTGANVLTFGAGSRLTVL.

This chain joins TRBV7-9 and TRBJ2-4, with unresolved D. CDR1 and CDR2 (germline): SEHNR, FQNEAQ (reference sequence). Deletions cut 2 bases from V and 2 bases from J, with 4 bases between. This CDR3 has 13 amino acids. The CDR3 here is CASSLSTKNIQYF. In DNA, the CDR3 is TGTGCCAGCAGCTTATCAACCAAAAACATTCAGTACTTC.

This clonotype was seen more than once but under ten times. This chain joins TRBV12-3 or TRBV12-4 and TRBJ2-2, with D possibly TRBD2 on 6 matching bases. V was shortened by 6 bases and J by 3 bases, with 20 bases between the two germline ends. The CDR3 is 17 residues long. CDR3 nucleotides: TGTGCCAGCAGACCTAGCTACTCGCGGGGTGACACCGGGGAGCTGTTTTTT. Its protein product is CASRPSYSRGDTGELFF.

This sequence joins TRBV18 and TRBJ2-1, with 7 positions matching TRBD1. Per the germline V gene, CDR1 is KGHSH and CDR2 is LQKENI. V was clipped by 6 bases and J by 7 bases; unmatched bases: 6. The CDR3 loop spans 13 amino acids. This CDR3 reads CASSWDSLNEQFF. The CDR3 DNA sequence: TGTGCCAGCTCGTGGGACAGTTTGAATGAGCAGTTCTTC.

This clonotype has more than one count but fewer than ten. The rearrangement uses TRBV12-3 or TRBV12-4 and TRBJ2-5, with 7 bases that match TRBD1. This CDR3 is 13 amino acids long. J gave up 5 bases and V 5 bases, and 5 bases lay outside the gene matches. The CDR3 sequence: CASSPRGTETQYF. CDR3 nucleotides: TGTGCCAGCAGTCCCAGGGGGACGGAGACCCAGTACTTC.

This clonotype appeared many times. CDR3 DNA: TGTGCCAGCAGCTCAGAAACTAATGAAAAACTGTTTTTT. It codes for CASSSETNEKLFF. The chain is built from TRBV12-3 or TRBV12-4 and TRBJ1-4, with no clear D. V lost 6 bases and J lost 1, with 6 bases in between. The CDR3 sequence is 13 residues long.

This clonotype was observed at least ten times. V usage is TRBV4-3 and J usage is TRBJ2-3; TRBD2 matches 8 bases. The ends lost 1 base at V and 5 bases at J; junction bases unmatched: 5. This CDR3 has 15 residues. CDR1 is LGHNA, CDR2 YSLEER, per germline. CDR3 region: CASSQGGSGEDTQYF. The CDR3 DNA sequence: TGCGCCAGCAGCCAAGGGGGTAGCGGGGAAGATACGCAGTATTTT.

This clonotype was seen ten or more times. CDR3 sequence: CATSRDRATPYEQYF. In nucleotides, the CDR3 is TGTGCCACCAGCAGAGATAGGGCTACCCCCTACGAGCAGTACTTC. The V gene is TRBV15, the J gene TRBJ2-7; D gene uncertain. The length of the CDR3 is 15 residues. Looked up from germline, CDR1 is LNHNV and CDR2 is YYDKDF (reference sequence). V lost 0 bases and J lost 2, with 11 bases in between.

V and J are TRBV7-9 and TRBJ2-7; 9 bases align to TRBD2. V dropped 5 bases and J dropped 4; count of bases not matched to a gene: 9. The CDR3 sequence is 15 residues long. CDR1 and CDR2 from the germline V gene are SEHNR and FQNEAQ (reference sequence). The CDR3 nucleotides read TGTGCCAGCAGCCCCGCCCTAGCGGGGACGTACGAGCAGTACTTC. This codes for CASSPALAGTYEQYF.

This clonotype was seen more than once but under ten times. The chain has TRBV12-3 or TRBV12-4 and TRBJ2-5; TRBD1 might be the D (5 bases). This CDR3 has 15 residues. With 0 bases removed from V and 3 bases from J, the gap between germline ends came to 11 bases. CDR3 loop: CASSLAGYRKETQYF. For the CDR3, the DNA is TGTGCCAGCAGTTTAGCGGGGTACAGGAAAGAGACCCAGTACTTC.

In this sample, this clonotype turned up many times. CDR3 coding DNA: TGTGCCAGCAGCCCCGACCGGGCCGGGGAGCTGTTTTTT. This encodes CASSPDRAGELFF. The chain uses TRBV7-3 and TRBJ2-2; no firm D call. CDR3 length equals 13 residues. V was clipped by 5 bases and J by 6 bases, with 10 bases between them. Germline V gives CDR1 SGHTA, CDR2 FQGTGA.

This clonotype was counted between two and nine times. The rearrangement links TRBV7-8 to TRBJ2-7, with D possibly matching TRBD2 (6 bases). Germline CDR1 reads SGHVS; CDR2 reads FQNEAQ. V was shortened by 2 bases and J by 3 bases, with 14 bases between the two germline ends. This CDR3 contains 15 residues. As DNA, the CDR3 is TGTGCCAGCAGCTTATATATTCGGGGGATCTACGAGCAGTACTTC. This sequence encodes CASSLYIRGIYEQYF.

The rearrangement uses TRBV2 and TRBJ2-5, with D possibly matching TRBD2 (5 bases). The CDR3 is made up of 14 amino acids. Trimming stripped 6 bases from V and 1 base from J, with 12 bases between. CDR1 SNHLY and CDR2 FYNNEI come from the germline V gene. CDR3 protein: CASRGGSFQETQYF. CDR3 sequence (DNA): TGTGCCAGCAGAGGAGGAAGTTTCCAAGAGACCCAGTACTTC.

The V call is TRBV9, the J call TRBJ2-3, with TRBD2 matching 9 bases. The CDR3 contains 17 residues. Germline lookup yields CDR1 SGDLS and CDR2 YYNGEE. V shed 0 bases and J 2 bases; nucleotides not matched to a gene: 7. The CDR3 coding sequence is TGTGCCAGCAGCGTAGGCCAGCGGGAGGTATACACAGATACGCAGTATTTT. Its translation is CASSVGQREVYTDTQYF.

The V call is TRBV6-1, the J call TRBJ1-1, with a weak D call TRBD1 (5 bases). The CDR3 is 16 residues long. Trimming left V 7 bases short and J 5 bases short, with 23 bases between. CDR1 and CDR2 from the germline V gene are MNHNS and SASEGT. CDR3 coding DNA: TGTGCCAGCAACGAGGGCCGGGGCCCCCCACCTACTGAAGCTTTCTTT. It is translated as CASNEGRGPPPTEAFF.

J is TRBJ2-7 and V is TRBV4-3, with D unclear. Germline CDR1 and CDR2: LGHNA and YSLEER. V was pared by 2 bases and J by 4 bases, with 9 bases between. The length of the CDR3 is 13 residues. CDR3 sequence: CASSQQPFYEQYF. CDR3 coding DNA: TGCGCCAGCAGCCAACAGCCTTTTTACGAGCAGTACTTC.

V is TRBV27 and J is TRBJ2-7; TRBD1 matches at 9 bases. In germline, CDR1 is MNHEY, CDR2 SMNVEV (reference sequence). V shed 6 bases, J shed 1 base, and the junction held 7 bases outside the gene matches. This CDR3 comprises 15 residues. The CDR3 loop reads CASRTGQGGSYEQYF. CDR3 coding DNA: TGTGCCAGCAGGACGGGACAGGGAGGTTCCTACGAGCAGTACTTC.

This clonotype came up many times. The gene calls are TRBV2 and TRBJ2-7, with no clear D. The CDR3 length is 11 residues. Trimming removed 3 bases at V and 3 bases at J, with 3 bases between. CDR1 SNHLY and CDR2 FYNNEI come from the germline V gene. Here the CDR3 reads CASSEHYEQYF. The CDR3 DNA reads as TGTGCCAGCAGTGAGCACTACGAGCAGTACTTC.

The rearrangement uses TRBV10-1 and TRBJ2-4, with 7 bases matching TRBD1. V was clipped by 3 bases and J by 3 bases; unmatched bases: 5. There are 15 residues in the CDR3. Germline lookup yields CDR1 WNHNN and CDR2 SYGVQD (reference sequence). The CDR3 region is CASSEAGGYKNIQYF. CDR3 DNA: TGCGCCAGCAGTGAAGCAGGGGGTTACAAAAACATTCAGTACTTC.

This clonotype was seen a few times. The chain links TRBV6-4 to TRBJ2-1, with 9 bases lining up with TRBD2. This CDR3 spans 16 amino acids. J gave up 4 bases and V 4 bases, and 8 bases lay outside the gene matches. Germline V gene data show CDR1 as MRHNA and CDR2 as SNTAGT. In DNA, the CDR3 is TGTGCCAGCAGTGCCATGGCGGGAGGGCAGTACAATGAGCAGTTCTTC. Amino acid sequence: CASSAMAGGQYNEQFF.

V is TRBV6-2 or TRBV6-3 and J is TRBJ2-5, with D possibly TRBD1 on 5 matching bases. The V end was cut by 7 bases, the J end by 5 bases, with 8 bases between. The CDR3 is 11 residues long. Germline CDR1 and CDR2: MNHEY and SVGEGT. This CDR3 is CASTHRETQYF. In nucleotides, the CDR3 is TGTGCCAGCACCCACAGGGAGACCCAGTACTTC.

The chain joins TRBV11-2 to TRBJ2-7; no clear D gene. V gave up 1 base and J gave up 3 bases, with 7 bases separating them. Germline loops: CDR1 SGHAT, CDR2 FQNNGV. CDR3 length equals 13 residues. The CDR3 nucleotides read TGTGCCAGCAGCTTAGCTAACGACTACGAGCAGTACTTC. Its translation: CASSLANDYEQYF.

This clonotype was recorded many times. The CDR3 protein is CASTKTPTGALSYEQYF. CDR3 DNA sequence: TGTGCCAGCACCAAAACCCCCACGGGGGCCCTCTCCTACGAGCAGTACTTC. This sequence joins TRBV5-6 and TRBJ2-7, with D tentatively TRBD1 or TRBD2 (6 bases each). The CDR3 is made up of 17 amino acids. With 6 bases removed from V and 0 bases from J, the gap between germline ends came to 22 bases. The germline gives CDR1 SGHDT, CDR2 YYEEEE.

This chain connects TRBV5-5 to TRBJ2-2; D is undetermined. Germline CDR1 SGHKS, CDR2 YYEKEE (reference sequence). The V end was cut by 1 base, the J end by 6 bases, with 16 bases between. This CDR3 contains 16 residues. The CDR3 loop is CASSLSDTLRPGELFF. The CDR3 DNA sequence: TGTGCCAGCAGCTTGTCTGATACTCTGAGGCCCGGGGAGCTGTTTTTT.

The J gene is TRBJ2-3, the V gene TRBV20-1; TRBD2 agrees at 11 bases. V trimming: 0 bases; J trimming: 3 bases; junction bases outside the gene matches: 8. The length of the CDR3 is 17 residues. Germline CDR1 DFQATT, CDR2 SNEGSKA (reference sequence). CDR3 nucleotide sequence: TGCAGTGCTAGAGATCGGAGACTAGCGGGGCGGACAGATACGCAGTATTTT. Amino acid sequence: CSARDRRLAGRTDTQYF.